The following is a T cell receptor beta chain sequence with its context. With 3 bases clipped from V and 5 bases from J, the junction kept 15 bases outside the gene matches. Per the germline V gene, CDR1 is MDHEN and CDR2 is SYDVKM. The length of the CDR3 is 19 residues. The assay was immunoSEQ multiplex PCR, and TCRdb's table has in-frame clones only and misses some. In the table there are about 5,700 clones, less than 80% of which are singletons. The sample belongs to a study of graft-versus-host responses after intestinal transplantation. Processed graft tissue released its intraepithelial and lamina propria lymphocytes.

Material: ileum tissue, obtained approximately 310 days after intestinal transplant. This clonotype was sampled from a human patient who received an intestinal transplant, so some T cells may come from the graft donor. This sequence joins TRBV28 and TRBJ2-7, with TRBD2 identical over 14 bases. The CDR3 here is CASSLALRTWTSGRNEQYF. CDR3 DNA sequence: TGTGCCAGCAGTTTGGCCCTCCGGACATGGACTAGCGGGAGGAACGAGCAGTACTTC. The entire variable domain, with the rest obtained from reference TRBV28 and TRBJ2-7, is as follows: DVKVTQSSRYLVKRTGEKVFLECVQDMDHENMFWYRQDPGLGLRLIYFSYDVKMKEKGDIPEGYSVSREKKERFSLILESASTNQTSMYLCASSLALRTWTSGRNEQYFGPGTRLTVT.